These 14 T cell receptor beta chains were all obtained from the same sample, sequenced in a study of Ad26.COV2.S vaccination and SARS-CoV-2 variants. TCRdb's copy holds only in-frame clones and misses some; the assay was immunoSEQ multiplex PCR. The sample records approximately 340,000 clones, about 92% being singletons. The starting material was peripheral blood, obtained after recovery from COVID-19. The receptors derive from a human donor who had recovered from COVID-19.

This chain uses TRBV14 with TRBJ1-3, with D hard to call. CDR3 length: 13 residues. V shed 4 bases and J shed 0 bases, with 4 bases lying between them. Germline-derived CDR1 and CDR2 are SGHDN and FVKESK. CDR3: CASSLLSGNTIYF. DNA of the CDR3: TGTGCCAGCAGCCTCCTCTCTGGAAACACCATATATTTT.

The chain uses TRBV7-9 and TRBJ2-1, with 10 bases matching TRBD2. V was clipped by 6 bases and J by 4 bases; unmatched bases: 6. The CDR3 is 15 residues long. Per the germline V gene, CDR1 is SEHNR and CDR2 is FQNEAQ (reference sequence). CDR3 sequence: CASSYTSGAYNEQFF. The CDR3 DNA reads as TGTGCCAGCAGTTATACTAGCGGGGCTTACAATGAGCAGTTCTTC. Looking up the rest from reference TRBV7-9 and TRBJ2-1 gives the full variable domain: DTGVSQNPRHKITKRGQNVTFRCDPISEHNRLYWYRQTLGQGPEFLTYFQNEAQLEKSRLLSDRFSAERPKGSFSTLEIQRTEQGDSAMYLCASSYTSGAYNEQFFGPGTRLTVL.

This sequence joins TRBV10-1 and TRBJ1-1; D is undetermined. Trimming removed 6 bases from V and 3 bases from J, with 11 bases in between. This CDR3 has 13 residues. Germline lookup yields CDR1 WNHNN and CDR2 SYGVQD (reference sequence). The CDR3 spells CASRASGDTEAFF. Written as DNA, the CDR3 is TGCGCCAGCAGGGCGTCGGGTGACACTGAAGCTTTCTTT.

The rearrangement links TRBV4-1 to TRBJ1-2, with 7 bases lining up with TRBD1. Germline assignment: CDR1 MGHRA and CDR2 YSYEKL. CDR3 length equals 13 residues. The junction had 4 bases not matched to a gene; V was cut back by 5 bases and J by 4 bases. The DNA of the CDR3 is TGCGCCAGCAGCAAGGGACAGCTCTATGGCTACACCTTC. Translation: CASSKGQLYGYTF.

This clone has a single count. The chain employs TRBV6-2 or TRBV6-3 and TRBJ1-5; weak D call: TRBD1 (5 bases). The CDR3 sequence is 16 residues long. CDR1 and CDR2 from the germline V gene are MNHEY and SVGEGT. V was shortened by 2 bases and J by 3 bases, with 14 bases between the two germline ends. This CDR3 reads CASSYTSRANNQPQHF. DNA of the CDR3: TGTGCCAGCAGTTACACCAGCAGGGCAAACAATCAGCCCCAGCATTTT.

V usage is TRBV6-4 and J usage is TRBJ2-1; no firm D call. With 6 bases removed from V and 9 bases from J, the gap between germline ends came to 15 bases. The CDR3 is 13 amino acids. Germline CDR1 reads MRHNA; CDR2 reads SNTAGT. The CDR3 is CASSPTTPSEQFF. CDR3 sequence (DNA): TGTGCCAGCAGCCCTACTACGCCCAGTGAGCAGTTCTTC.

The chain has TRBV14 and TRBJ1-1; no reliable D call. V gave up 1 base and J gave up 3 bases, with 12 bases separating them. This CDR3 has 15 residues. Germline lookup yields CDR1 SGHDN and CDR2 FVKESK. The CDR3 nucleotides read TGTGCCAGCAGCCAAGGCCCGATCACACACACTGAAGCTTTCTTT. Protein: CASSQGPITHTEAFF. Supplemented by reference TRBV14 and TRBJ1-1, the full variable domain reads EAGVTQFPSHSVIEKGQTVTLRCDPISGHDNLYWYRRVMGKEIKFLLHFVKESKQDESGMPNNRFLAERTGGTYSTLKVQPAELEDSGVYFCASSQGPITHTEAFFGQGTRLTVV.

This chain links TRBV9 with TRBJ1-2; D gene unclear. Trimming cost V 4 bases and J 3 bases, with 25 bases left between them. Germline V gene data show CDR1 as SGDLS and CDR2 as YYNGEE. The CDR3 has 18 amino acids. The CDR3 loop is CASSSRFPGGSYDYGYTF. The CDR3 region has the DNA TGTGCCAGCAGCTCAAGATTTCCGGGCGGATCTTATGACTATGGCTACACCTTC.

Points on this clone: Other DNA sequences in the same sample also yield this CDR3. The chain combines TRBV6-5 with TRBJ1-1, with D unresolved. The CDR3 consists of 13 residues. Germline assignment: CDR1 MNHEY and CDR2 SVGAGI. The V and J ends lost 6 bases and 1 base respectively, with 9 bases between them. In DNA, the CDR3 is TGTGCCAGCAGCCCCTCTGGGAACACTGAAGCTTTCTTT. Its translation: CASSPSGNTEAFF.

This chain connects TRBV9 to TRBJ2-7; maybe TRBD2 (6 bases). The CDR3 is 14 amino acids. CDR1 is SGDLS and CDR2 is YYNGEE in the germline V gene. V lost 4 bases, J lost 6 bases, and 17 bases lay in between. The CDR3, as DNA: TGTGCCAGCAGCCCCGGGGGTTCCCTCTCCGAGCAGTACTTC. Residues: CASSPGGSLSEQYF.

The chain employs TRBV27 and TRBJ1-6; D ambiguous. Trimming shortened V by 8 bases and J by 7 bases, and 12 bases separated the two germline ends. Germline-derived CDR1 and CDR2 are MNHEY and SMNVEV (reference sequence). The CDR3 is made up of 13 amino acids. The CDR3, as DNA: TGTGCCAGCTCCCCATCTCTGAATTCACCCCTCCACTTT. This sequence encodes CASSPSLNSPLHF.

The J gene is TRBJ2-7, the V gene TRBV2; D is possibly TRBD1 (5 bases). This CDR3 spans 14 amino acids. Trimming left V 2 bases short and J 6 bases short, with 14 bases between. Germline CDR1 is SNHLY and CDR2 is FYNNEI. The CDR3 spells CASSEISRESEQYF. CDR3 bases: TGTGCCAGCAGTGAAATTAGCAGGGAATCCGAGCAGTACTTC.

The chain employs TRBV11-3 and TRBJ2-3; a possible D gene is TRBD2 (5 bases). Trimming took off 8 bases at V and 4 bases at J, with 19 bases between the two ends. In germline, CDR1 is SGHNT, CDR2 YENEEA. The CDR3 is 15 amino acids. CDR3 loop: CASRRGSVDSDTQYF. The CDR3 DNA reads TGTGCCAGCCGCCGAGGGAGCGTAGACTCAGATACGCAGTATTTT.

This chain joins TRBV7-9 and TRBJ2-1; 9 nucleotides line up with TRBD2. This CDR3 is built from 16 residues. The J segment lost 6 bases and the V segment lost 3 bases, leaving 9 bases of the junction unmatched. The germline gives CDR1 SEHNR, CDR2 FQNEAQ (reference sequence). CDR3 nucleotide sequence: TGTGCCAGCAGCTTCCTCGGACTAGCGAATCCCAATGAGCAGTTCTTC. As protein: CASSFLGLANPNEQFF. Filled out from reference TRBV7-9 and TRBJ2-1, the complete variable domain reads DTGVSQNPRHKITKRGQNVTFRCDPISEHNRLYWYRQTLGQGPEFLTYFQNEAQLEKSRLLSDRFSAERPKGSFSTLEIQRTEQGDSAMYLCASSFLGLANPNEQFFGPGTRLTVL.